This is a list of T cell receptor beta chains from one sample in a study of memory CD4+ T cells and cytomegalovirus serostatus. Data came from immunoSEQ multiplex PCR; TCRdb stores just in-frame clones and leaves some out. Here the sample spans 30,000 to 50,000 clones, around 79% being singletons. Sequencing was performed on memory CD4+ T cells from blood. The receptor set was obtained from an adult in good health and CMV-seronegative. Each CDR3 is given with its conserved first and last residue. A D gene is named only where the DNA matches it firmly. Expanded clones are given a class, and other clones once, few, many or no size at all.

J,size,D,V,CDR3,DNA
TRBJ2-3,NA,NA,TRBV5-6,CASSIPASSGDMHTDTQYF,TGTGCCAGCAGCATACCTGCTTCGTCAGGGGACATGCACACAGATACGCAGTATTTT
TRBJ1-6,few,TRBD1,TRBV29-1,CSVRSGTGYNSPLHF,TGCAGCGTAAGGTCCGGGACAGGGTATAATTCACCCCTCCACTTT
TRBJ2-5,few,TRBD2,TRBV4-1,CARTSGGEETQYF,TGCGCCAGGACTAGCGGGGGGGAAGAGACCCAGTACTTC
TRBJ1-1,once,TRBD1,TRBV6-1,CASGTGLNTEAFF,TGTGCCAGCGGGACAGGTCTTAACACTGAAGCTTTCTTT
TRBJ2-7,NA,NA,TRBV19,CASSSWGFGGVYEQYF,TGTGCCAGTAGCTCCTGGGGCTTTGGCGGGGTCTACGAGCAGTACTTC
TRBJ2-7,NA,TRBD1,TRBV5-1,CASSTWGDRGSYEQYF,TGCGCCAGCAGCACCTGGGGCGACAGGGGCTCCTACGAGCAGTACTTC
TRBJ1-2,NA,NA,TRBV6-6,CASSRQDGYTF,TGTGCCAGCAGTCGACAAGATGGCTACACCTTC
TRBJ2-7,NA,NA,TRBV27,CASSLKADYEQYF,TGTGCCAGCAGTTTAAAGGCAGACTACGAGCAGTACTTC
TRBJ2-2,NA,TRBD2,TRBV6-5,CASSSWTSGDTGELFF,TGTGCCAGCAGTTCATGGACTAGCGGGGACACCGGGGAGCTGTTTTTT
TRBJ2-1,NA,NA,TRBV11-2,CASSIRFSYNEQFF,TGTGCCAGCAGCATTAGGTTTTCCTACAATGAGCAGTTCTTC
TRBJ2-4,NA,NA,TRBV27,CASSPSRNRVSKNIQYF,TGTGCCAGCAGTCCATCCCGAAACAGGGTCTCCAAAAACATTCAGTACTTC
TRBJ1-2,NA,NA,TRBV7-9,CASSPTQGVYGYTF,TGTGCCAGCAGCCCCACACAGGGCGTCTATGGCTACACCTTC
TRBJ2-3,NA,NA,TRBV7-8,CASSFGGLTDTQYF,TGTGCCAGCAGCTTCGGGGGGCTCACAGATACGCAGTATTTT
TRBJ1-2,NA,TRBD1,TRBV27,CASSLRGGFYGYTF,TGTGCCAGCAGTTTAAGAGGGGGCTTCTATGGCTACACCTTC
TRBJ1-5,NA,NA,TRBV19,CASSMSQSNQPQHF,TGTGCCAGTAGTATGAGTCAAAGCAATCAGCCCCAGCATTTT
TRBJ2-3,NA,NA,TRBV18,CASSPGGSRLTQYF,TGTGCCAGCTCACCGGGTGGTAGCAGATTGACGCAGTATTTT
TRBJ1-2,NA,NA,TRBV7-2,CASSLEVNYGYTF,TGTGCCAGCAGCTTAGAAGTTAACTATGGCTACACCTTC
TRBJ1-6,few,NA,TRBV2,CASMPDNSPLHF,TGTGCCAGCATGCCGGATAATTCACCCCTCCACTTT
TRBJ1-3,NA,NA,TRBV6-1,CASSVSSSAGNTIYF,TGTGCCAGCAGTGTAAGTTCCTCTGCTGGAAACACCATATATTTT
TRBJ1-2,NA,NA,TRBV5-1,CASRWGSGNGYTF,TGCGCCAGCAGGTGGGGTTCGGGTAATGGCTACACCTTC
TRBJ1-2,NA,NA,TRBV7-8,CASSLGQYYGYTF,TGTGCCAGCAGCTTAGGCCAGTACTATGGCTACACCTTC
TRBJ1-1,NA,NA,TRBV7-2,CASSLARAEAFF,TGTGCCAGCAGCTTAGCGCGGGCTGAAGCTTTCTTT
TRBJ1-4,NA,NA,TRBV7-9,CASSFKNEKLFF,TGTGCCAGCAGCTTCAAAAATGAAAAACTGTTTTTT
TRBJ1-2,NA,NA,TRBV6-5,CASRADRNYGYTF,TGTGCCAGCAGAGCTGACAGGAACTATGGCTACACCTTC
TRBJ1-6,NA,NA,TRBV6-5,CASSSDRSNSPLHF,TGTGCCAGCAGCTCCGACAGGTCTAATTCACCCCTCCACTTT
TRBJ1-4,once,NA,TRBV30,CAWRSAGTRTEKLFF,TGTGCCTGGAGGTCCGCCGGGACAAGAACCGAAAAACTGTTTTTT
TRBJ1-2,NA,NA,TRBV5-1,CASSLEVGGYTF,TGCGCCAGCAGCTTGGAAGTGGGTGGCTACACCTTC
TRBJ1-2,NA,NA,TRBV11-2,CASSLNYGYTF,TGTGCCAGCAGCTTAAACTATGGCTACACCTTC
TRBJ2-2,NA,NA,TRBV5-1,CASSLRPGTNTGELFF,TGCGCCAGCAGCTTGAGGCCAGGTACGAACACCGGGGAGCTGTTTTTT
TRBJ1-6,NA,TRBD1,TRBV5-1,CASSLAGQGYSPLHF,TGCGCCAGCAGCTTGGCGGGACAGGGGTATTCACCCCTCCACTTT
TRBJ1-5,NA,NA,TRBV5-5,CASSLAWADREQPQHF,TGTGCCAGCAGCTTGGCCTGGGCAGACAGAGAACAGCCCCAGCATTTT
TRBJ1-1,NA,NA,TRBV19,CASTRRDGSTEAFF,TGTGCCAGTACCCGAAGGGACGGAAGCACTGAAGCTTTCTTT
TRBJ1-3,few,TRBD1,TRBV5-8,CASSSGNRGLENTIYF,TGTGCCAGCAGCTCCGGTAACAGGGGGCTTGAAAACACCATATATTTT
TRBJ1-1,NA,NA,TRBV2,CASSEWDKNTEAFF,TGTGCCAGCAGTGAATGGGATAAGAACACTGAAGCTTTCTTT
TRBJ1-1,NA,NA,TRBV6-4,CASSEWAENTEAFF,TGTGCCAGCAGTGAGTGGGCCGAAAACACTGAAGCTTTCTTT
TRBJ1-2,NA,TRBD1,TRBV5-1,CASSFDRGRTYSF,TGCGCCAGCAGCTTTGACAGGGGAAGGACTTACTCCTTC